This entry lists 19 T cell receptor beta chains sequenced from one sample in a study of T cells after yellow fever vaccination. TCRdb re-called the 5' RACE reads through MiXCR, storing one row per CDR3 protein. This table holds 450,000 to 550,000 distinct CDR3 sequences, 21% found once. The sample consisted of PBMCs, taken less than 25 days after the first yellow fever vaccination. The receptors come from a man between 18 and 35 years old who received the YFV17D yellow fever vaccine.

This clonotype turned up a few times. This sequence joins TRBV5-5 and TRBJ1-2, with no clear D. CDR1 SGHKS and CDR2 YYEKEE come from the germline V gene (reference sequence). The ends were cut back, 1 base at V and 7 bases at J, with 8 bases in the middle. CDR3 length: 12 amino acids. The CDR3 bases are TGTGCCAGCAGCTTGTGGATGGGTGGCTACACCTTC. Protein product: CASSLWMGGYTF.

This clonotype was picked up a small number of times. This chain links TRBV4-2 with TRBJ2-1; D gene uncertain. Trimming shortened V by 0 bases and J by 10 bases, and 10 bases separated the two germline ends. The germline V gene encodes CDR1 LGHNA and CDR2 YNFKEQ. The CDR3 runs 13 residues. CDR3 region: CASSQDLGREQFF. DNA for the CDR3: TGTGCCAGCAGCCAAGATCTGGGCAGGGAGCAGTTCTTC.

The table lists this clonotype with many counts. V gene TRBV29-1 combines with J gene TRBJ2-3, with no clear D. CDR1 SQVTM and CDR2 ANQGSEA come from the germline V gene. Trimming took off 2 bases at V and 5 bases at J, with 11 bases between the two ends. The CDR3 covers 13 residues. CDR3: CSVEPDPGDTQYF. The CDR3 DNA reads TGCAGCGTTGAACCCGATCCGGGAGATACGCAGTATTTT.

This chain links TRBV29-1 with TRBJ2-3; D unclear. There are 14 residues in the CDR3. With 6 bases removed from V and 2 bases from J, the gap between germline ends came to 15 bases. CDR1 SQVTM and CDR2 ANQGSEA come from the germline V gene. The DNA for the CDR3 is TGCAGCGTGACCGGGTCCCACCCCACAGATACGCAGTATTTT. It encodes CSVTGSHPTDTQYF.

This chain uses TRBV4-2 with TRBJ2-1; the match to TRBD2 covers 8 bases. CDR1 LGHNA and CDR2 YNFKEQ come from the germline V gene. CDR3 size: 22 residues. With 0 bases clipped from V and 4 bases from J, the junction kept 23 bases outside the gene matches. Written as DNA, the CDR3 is TGTGCCAGCAGCCAAGAAAAAAAAAGGCCGGGGGGGCTCGACGAAGTGTACAATGAGCAGTTCTTC. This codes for CASSQEKKRPGGLDEVYNEQFF.

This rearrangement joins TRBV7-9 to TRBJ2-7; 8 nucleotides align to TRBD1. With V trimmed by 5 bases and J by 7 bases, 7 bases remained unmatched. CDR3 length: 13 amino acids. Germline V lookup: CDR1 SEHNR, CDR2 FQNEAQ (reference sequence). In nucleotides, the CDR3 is TGTGCCAGCAGCCGCGGGACAGGCCGAGAGCAGTACTTC. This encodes CASSRGTGREQYF.

The CDR3 loop is CASSLNGLNTEAFF. The CDR3 DNA is TGTGCCAGCAGCCTTAACGGGCTGAACACTGAAGCTTTCTTT. V and J are TRBV7-9 and TRBJ1-1; no clear D gene. The CDR3 sequence is 14 residues long. Germline CDR1 SEHNR, CDR2 FQNEAQ (reference sequence). Trimming removed 5 bases at V and 0 bases at J, with 10 bases between.

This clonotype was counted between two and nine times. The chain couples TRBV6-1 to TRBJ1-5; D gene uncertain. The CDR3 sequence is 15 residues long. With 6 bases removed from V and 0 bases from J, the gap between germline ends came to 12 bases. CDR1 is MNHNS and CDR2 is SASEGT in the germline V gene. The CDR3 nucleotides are TGTGCCAGCAGAAACGACCGCGATAGCAATCAGCCCCAGCATTTT. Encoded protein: CASRNDRDSNQPQHF.

The CDR3 loop is CASRTGVSYNSPLHF. DNA of the CDR3: TGTGCCAGCAGGACAGGGGTGTCCTATAATTCACCCCTCCACTTT. The chain recombines TRBV12-3 or TRBV12-4 with TRBJ1-6; 8 bases align to TRBD1. The CDR3 totals 15 residues. V gave up 6 bases and J gave up 1 base; unmatched junction bases: 2.

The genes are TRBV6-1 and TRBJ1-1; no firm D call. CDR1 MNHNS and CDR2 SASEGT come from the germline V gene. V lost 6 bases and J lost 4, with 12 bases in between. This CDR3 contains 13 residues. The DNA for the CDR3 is TGTGCCAGCAGGACCGCCGCGGGCACTGAAGCTTTCTTT. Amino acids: CASRTAAGTEAFF.

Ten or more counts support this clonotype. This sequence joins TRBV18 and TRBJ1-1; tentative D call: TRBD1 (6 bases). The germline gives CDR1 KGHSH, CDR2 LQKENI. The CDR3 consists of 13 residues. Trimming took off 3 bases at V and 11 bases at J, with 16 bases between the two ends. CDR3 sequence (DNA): TGTGCCAGCTCACCCTCGGACAGCCGAGGGGCTTTCTTT. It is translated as CASSPSDSRGAFF.

The CDR3 protein is CASSQSPGGISDTQYF. The DNA for the CDR3 is TGCGCCAGCAGCCAATCCCCGGGGGGGATCTCAGATACGCAGTATTTT. The chain is built from TRBV5-1 and TRBJ2-3; 8 nucleotides line up with TRBD2. The CDR3 has 16 amino acids. V lost 4 bases, J lost 4 bases, and 11 bases stayed unmatched. Germline lookup yields CDR1 SGHRS and CDR2 YFSETQ.

The CDR3, as DNA: TGTGCCAGCAGCATAGGGACTAGCGGGGATACGCAGTATTTT. As protein: CASSIGTSGDTQYF. This chain joins TRBV7-8 and TRBJ2-3; TRBD2 matches 12 bases. The CDR3 totals 14 residues. Germline assignment: CDR1 SGHVS and CDR2 FQNEAQ. V shed 5 bases and J 6 bases; nucleotides not matched to a gene: 3.

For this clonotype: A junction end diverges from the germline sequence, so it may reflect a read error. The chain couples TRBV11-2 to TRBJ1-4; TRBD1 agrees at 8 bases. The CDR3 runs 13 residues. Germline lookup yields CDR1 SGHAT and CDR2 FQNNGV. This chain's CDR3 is CATRDRSKEKLFF. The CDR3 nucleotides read TGTGCCACCCGGGACAGGTCTAAAGAAAAACTGTTTTTT.

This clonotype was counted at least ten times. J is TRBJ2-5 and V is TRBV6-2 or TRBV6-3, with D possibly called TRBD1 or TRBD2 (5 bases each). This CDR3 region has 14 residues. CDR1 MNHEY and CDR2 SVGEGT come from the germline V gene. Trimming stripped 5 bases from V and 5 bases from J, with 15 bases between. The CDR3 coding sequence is TGTGCCAGCAGTCGGGACCGACGGGTGGAGACCCAGTACTTC. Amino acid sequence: CASSRDRRVETQYF.

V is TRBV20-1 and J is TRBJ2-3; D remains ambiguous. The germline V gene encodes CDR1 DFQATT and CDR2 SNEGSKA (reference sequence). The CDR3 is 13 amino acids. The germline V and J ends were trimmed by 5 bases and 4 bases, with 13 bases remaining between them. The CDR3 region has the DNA TGCAGTGCTCCGACCAGCGTCCCAGATACGCAGTATTTT. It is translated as CSAPTSVPDTQYF.

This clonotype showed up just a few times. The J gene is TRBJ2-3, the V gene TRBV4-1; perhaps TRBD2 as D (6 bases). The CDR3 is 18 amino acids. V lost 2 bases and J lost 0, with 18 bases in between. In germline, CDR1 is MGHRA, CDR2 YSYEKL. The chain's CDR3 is CASSQNHRGTASTDTQYF. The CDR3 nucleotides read TGCGCCAGCAGCCAAAATCACCGCGGGACGGCTAGCACAGATACGCAGTATTTT.

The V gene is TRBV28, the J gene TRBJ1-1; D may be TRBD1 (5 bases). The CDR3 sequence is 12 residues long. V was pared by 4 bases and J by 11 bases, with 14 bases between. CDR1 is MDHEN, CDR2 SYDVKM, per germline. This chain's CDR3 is CASSWRGSSAFF. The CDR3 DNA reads TGTGCCAGCAGTTGGCGGGGGAGTTCGGCTTTCTTT.

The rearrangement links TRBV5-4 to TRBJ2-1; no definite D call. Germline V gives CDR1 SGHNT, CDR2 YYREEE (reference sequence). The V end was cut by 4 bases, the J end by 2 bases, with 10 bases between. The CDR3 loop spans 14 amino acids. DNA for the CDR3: TGTGCCAGCAGCGGGGTAACGGCCTACAATGAGCAGTTCTTC. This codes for CASSGVTAYNEQFF.